This T cell receptor beta chain was recorded in a study of blood T cell repertoires in COVID-19 (TCRdb year 2020). Regarding the research as a whole: Samples from collaborators originated in the United States, Italy and Spain and spanned both the acute and convalescent phases of COVID-19. The material from the prospective study consisted of cDNA or gDNA derived from T cells, B-cell-depleted T cells, or PBMCs. Subjects who had been exposed to COVID-19, were actively infected with it, or had recovered from it provided the deeply sampled blood TCRbeta repertoires that made up the dataset. A freely available public database, intended as a resource for researchers studying the immune response to SARS-CoV-2, is where the repertoires were released. Samples were obtained from the ongoing ImmuneRACE study (first 160 participants) and from 1,000 to 1,500 subjects provided by 6 global collaborators. Nearly every sample came with metadata listing a de-identified subject ID, COVID-19 status, age in years and sex. Where HLA class I and class II types were available, the types were taken from metadata supplied by the sample provider, not from assay-based typing.

Sequences MNHNS (CDR1) and SASEGT (CDR2) are obtained from the germline V gene. The CDR3 measures 15 amino acids from cysteine to phenylalanine. The entry retains the CDR3 DNA only, 45 bases that are in frame from base 1. From V the trimming removes 1 base and from J it removes 3 bases, while the gene matches leave 5 bases of the junction unaccounted for. The immunoSEQ Assay, a bias-controlled multiplex PCR, was used to amplify TCRbeta CDR3 regions from genomic DNA. The published analysis was carried out like this. Within the assay, amplification of reference gene primers was used to estimate how many nucleated cells each sample contained. Sequence reads were collapsed and filtered to measure the absolute abundance of every unique TCRbeta CDR3 rearrangement. For each sample, productive Simpson clonality was calculated as the square root of Simpson's diversity index across productive rearrangements. TCRdb obtained this table from immuneACCESS and retained in-frame rearrangements with V and J assigned. These tables miss some clones; where compared with another copy, unresolved V genes account for less than half of the shortfall, and the remainder is unexplained. That table is the source of V, J and clone size, and D and trimming were worked out from the DNA. The sample yields fewer than 150,000 clones; 75% to 90% were counted once. The ten largest clones represent 15% to 20% of the sample.

A remark on this clone: Its antigen is still unknown. Base-call qualities are not available, and no considerably larger clone is one nucleotide away.

A second Seattle source provided samples from volunteer blood donors who had recovered from COVID-19. Each collaborating institution followed its own protocols to collect whole blood in K2EDTA tubes. For TCRbeta analysis, collaborator samples were shipped as frozen whole blood, as isolated PBMCs, or as DNA extracted from either sample type. Results the study describes overall, beyond this receptor: The quantity of clinical and demographic metadata differed by source and by participant and was supplied without curation.

Sequencing was performed on peripheral blood. The V gene is TRBV6-1 and the J gene is TRBJ1-2; TRBD1 aligns with 7 central bases. The receptor's source is a woman in her forties or fifties who had recovered from COVID-19. CDR3 region: CASSEDQQGYYGYTF. The DNA sequence reads TGTGCCAGCAGTGAAGATCAACAGGGGTACTATGGCTACACCTTC.